The T cell receptor beta chain under discussion was sequenced for a study of cytomegalovirus exposure and HLA in healthy donors. With V trimmed by 7 bases and J by 0 bases, 2 bases remained unmatched. The CDR3 runs 15 residues. CDR1 and CDR2 from the germline V gene are SNHLY and FYNNEI. This clone was seen a single time. Its matching antigen is unknown. Study-wide results and caveats: For TCR beta chains, V- and J-gene trimming was later linked to a missense DCLRE1C variant.

PCR employed 60 Vbeta and 13 Jbeta primers. Profiling relied on immunoSEQ multiplex PCR, and the TCRdb table lists in-frame clones only, not all of them. The sample holds about 180,000 clones, around three quarters seen once. The receptor was isolated from a man aged 40-49 years in good health and CMV-seronegative. This chain links TRBV2 with TRBJ2-3, with 12 bases lining up with TRBD2. Sequenced input: PBMCs. The CDR3 region has the DNA TGTGCCAGCACTAGCGGGGGGGCTAGCACAGATACGCAGTATTTT. Translation: CASTSGGASTDTQYF.